This TCR beta chain was obtained from a study of T-cell memory formation after mild COVID-19. This clonotype showed up just a few times. Trimming removed 7 bases at V and 5 bases at J, with 20 bases between. Germline-derived CDR1 and CDR2 are MNHEY and SVGAGI. The CDR3 is 15 amino acids. MiXCR, applied by TCRdb to the 5' RACE reads, yields one record per CDR3 protein. The table shows 200,000 to 250,000 distinct CDR3 sequences, with over 9% occurring only once. This clonotype originated in a man aged 18 to 30 who had mild COVID-19 (a few samples of this study predate the infection). Cell type and time point are not known. V usage is TRBV6-5 and J usage is TRBJ1-1, with a possible D match to TRBD1 (6 bases). The source material was PBMCs or a T cell subset sorted from them (not recorded which). In DNA, the CDR3 is TGTGCCAGCATCCCGGGACACCCTAAACGGACTGAAGCTTTCTTT. This gives the protein CASIPGHPKRTEAFF.